What follows is one TCR beta chain and its context. Its cognate antigen has yet to be identified. Base qualities are not provided; no much larger clone lies one nucleotide away. Looking up the germline V gene yields CDR1 SGHTA and CDR2 FQGNSA. Trimming at the junction amounts to 1 base on V and 7 bases on J, and the germline ends lie 11 bases apart. The CDR3, from cysteine to phenylalanine, totals 14 residues. Just CDR3 DNA is preserved here, 42 bases in frame from base 1. The library was generated by the immunoSEQ multiplex PCR assay. The multiplex PCR relied on a mix of 60 forward primers for TCR Vbeta segments and 13 reverse primers for TCR Jbeta segments. Amplification of the CDR3 region of rearranged TCR beta genes was performed with a multiplex PCR assay on genomic DNA. Amplified TCR beta libraries were sequenced as 87-base-pair reads on the Illumina HiSeq System. As for the authors' bioinformatics: A later analysis counted around 72 million unique TCR beta chains across the 500 to 850 repertoires, and some 11 million of these chains were shared by at least two donors. A nearest-neighbor algorithm error-corrected the raw reads and collapsed the reads into unique sequences, merging closely related sequences to remove PCR and sequencing errors. To assign V, D and J gene segments, CDR3 sequences were aligned to IMGT reference sequences. For a sequence to be retained, a match of at least six nucleotides was required to both a V gene segment and a J gene segment. Rearrangements were called productive when the CDR3 lacked stop codons and stayed in frame with V and J; all others were non-productive. Following IMGT convention, CDR3 was defined as the stretch from the second conserved V-encoded cysteine up to the conserved J-encoded phenylalanine. In an earlier analysis of some 550 of the donors, sequences lacking an unambiguous match to a single V gene segment were excluded. An earlier analysis of several hundred of the donors called V segments functional above 56.7% productive rearrangements and segregating when the between-donor standard deviation exceeded 5%. A statistical classification framework was developed to diagnose cytomegalovirus status using the catalog of TCR beta chain sequences. A later analysis assigned V and J genes by comparing TCR nucleotide sequences with IMGT/GENE-DB human TR gene sequences. The TCRdist pipeline was used in a later analysis to assign CDR3 sequences and most-parsimonious VDJ recombination scenarios. In a later analysis, each TCR beta chain was defined by its CDR3 amino acid sequence together with its V-gene family, and reads lacking a unique V-gene family were excluded. To address suspected cross-contamination and a sequencing artifact, a later analysis removed approximately 600 highly shared, low-generation-probability nucleotide sequences. In a later analysis, a clonal expansion index for each public chain was calculated from normalized within-repertoire ranks of inferred template counts. In a later analysis, generation probabilities were computed with a VDJ recombination model fitted to out-of-frame rearrangements, and the resulting probabilities were checked against IGoR. A later analysis scored TCR-TCR, TCR-HLA and TCR-CMV co-occurrence with hypergeometric tests, applying a repertoire-size bias correction to TCR pairs. In a later analysis, false discovery rates were estimated by permuting HLA or CMV assignments 20 times. In a later analysis, co-occurring TCRs were grouped with DBSCAN, and TCRdist sequence similarity was added when clustering was performed within HLA-allele-positive subsets. For co-occurrence clustering, repertoires with fewer than 30,000 or more than 120,000 public chains were excluded, along with about five repertoires with anomalous nucleotide sharing. TCRdb stores this immuneACCESS table with in-frame sequences only. Part of the clones is absent; in the studies checked, under half of the shortfall reflects unresolved V genes, and no reason is known for the rest. The V and J calls and clone size come from that table; D and trimming were worked out from the DNA. This sample has about 140,000 clones in its table, and 70% to 85% of those were observed once. The ten biggest clones cover roughly 2.1% of the sample.

The cohort comprised approximately 700 healthy bone marrow donors. All cohort members were sampled while nominally healthy, although unrecorded immune exposures were likely present. The donor was CMV seronegative and belonged to the group of around 350 seronegative cohort members. Every donor gave a peripheral blood sample, and the peripheral blood mononuclear cells from that sample were used for TCR beta sequencing. Genomic DNA extraction from the blood cell samples was performed with the Qiagen DNeasy Blood Extraction Kit. This entry is derived from a study of cytomegalovirus exposure and HLA in healthy donors (TCRdb year 2017). Notes on the research overall: According to an earlier analysis of a few hundred of the donors, 150 million to 200 million T cells yielded 100 million or so unique TCR beta sequences and approximately 280 Gb of sequence data. Roughly 320 gigabases of sequencing data and around 90 million unique TCR sequences made up an early release that covered under 750 HLA-typed donors. Among the roughly 400 genotyped donors, about 83% belonged to the genetic ancestry cluster associated with self-reported Caucasian donors. The study aimed to test whether cataloging public T cell receptors could reveal signatures of past pathogen exposure. Using immunosequencing, the study profiled T cell repertoires from 640 or so subjects and related those repertoires to cytomegalovirus serostatus. In addition to the first cohort of 666 subjects, a separate validation cohort of 120 different subjects was used. To predict cytomegalovirus infection status, the study brought together high-throughput TCR immunosequencing, statistical association of individual TCRs with disease status, and machine learning. A later analysis re-examined previously published TCR beta repertoires from about 700 donors and added high-resolution HLA genotyping to investigate patterns of TCR occurrence. Rather than drawing on any new phenotypic data, the later analysis identified candidate immune exposures from TCR beta sequences and the way those sequences occurred across donors. An earlier analysis of several hundred of the donors used high-throughput TCR beta sequencing to judge whether each TCR beta V gene segment behaved as functional or pseudogenic. Donor age, sex, ethnicity and CMV serostatus were compiled together with the repertoire data. A later genetic analysis used genome-wide SNP genotypes for about 55% of the 666 donors, treating that subset as a discovery cohort. Every repertoire in the discovery cohort had been generated on one and the same sequencing platform. Class I and class II HLA loci were covered by the typing at four-digit resolution. The number of donors typed differed by locus, with 629-630 for A, B, C, DRB1 and DQB1, approximately 500 for DQA1, about 610 for DPA1, and around 430 for DPB1. About five DR-DQ haplotypes were handled as single units for association and clustering because linkage in the cohort was strong. Among some 400 genotyped donors of the cohort, an average of around 240,000 unique TCR beta nucleotide sequences was sequenced per donor, of which roughly 17% were non-productive.

Study-wide findings and limitations: In vitro tests confirmed that three of the cytomegalovirus-associated TCR beta chains recognize cytomegalovirus antigens. The presence/absence analyses assumed that sequencing depth was roughly uniform across donors, and that assumption may not be true. Correlated functional status among segregating V segments might reflect linkage disequilibrium, but an unknown experimental factor could not be ruled out. Strong co-occurrence of HLA alleles, especially DR and DQ, made assigning TCR associations to individual alleles difficult. In a later analysis, HLA-associated TCR beta chains showed more clonal expansion and lower generation probabilities than non-associated chains that were equally common. Because HLA typing was unavailable for some donors at each locus, only the typed subset was used in association tests. The authors suggested that the approach could potentially be extended to other disease states and immunological phenotypes. The cohort was sequenced for TCR beta chains only, and without alpha or paired-chain data the features that could be detected were limited. The classifier was reported to diagnose cytomegalovirus status with high specificity and sensitivity in both the original cohort and the validation cohort. While some public TCRs were present in many individuals, most TCR sequences turned up only very rarely across donors. The 87-base-pair reads could not distinguish some IMGT-functional V segments, including TRBV6-2 and TRBV6-3, so those segments were excluded. According to a later genetic analysis, donors in an Asian-associated ancestry cluster had fewer N-insertions in productive TCRs than the roughly 670-donor mean. In the study, around 160 TCR beta chains were listed as associated with cytomegalovirus. A later analysis found that most CMV-associated TCR beta chains appeared HLA-restricted, with HLA associations seemingly driven largely by CMV exposure. A later analysis reported that several top co-occurrence clusters appeared linked to parvovirus B19, influenza, CMV and Epstein-Barr virus. In an earlier analysis of approximately 590 of the donors, most TCR beta V segments appeared in productive rearrangements about 87% or about 30% of the time, broadly matching IMGT annotations. In a later analysis, the rate of TCR association differed among HLA loci, with DRB1 alleles having the most associated TCRs and HLA-C alleles having the fewest. The sequencing pipeline was judged likely to have produced a cluster of highly shared sequence variants as a technical artifact. A further reported finding was that TCR beta sequences accurately predicted the HLA-A and HLA-B alleles for most subjects in the first cohort. Because counts were too low, seventeen rarely observed V segments, including chromosome 9 orphons, were excluded from the earlier analysis of 587 of the donors. An association between a missense DCLRE1C variant and V-gene and J-gene trimming of TCR beta chains was found in a later genetic analysis and replicated in an independent cohort. For the cohort, immune exposure information was limited to CMV serostatus. A later analysis associated about 17,000 TCR beta sequences with specific HLA alleles at a false discovery rate of 0.05.

This sequence originates from a woman in her thirties or forties in good health and CMV-seronegative. Recombination linked TRBV7-2 to TRBJ2-1, with the D gene not confidently named. The sequencing input was PBMCs. DNA sequence: TGTGCCAGCAGCTTAGATACAGTTCGGAATGAGCAGTTCTTC. Its product reads: CASSLDTVRNEQFF.